One sample yielded the 10 T cell receptor beta chains listed below, sequenced in a study of blood T cell repertoires in COVID-19. Some clones are missing from TCRdb's copy, which holds only in-frame ones; the method was immunoSEQ multiplex PCR. The table lists roughly 14,000 clones, roughly nine tenths of them singletons. Sequencing used peripheral blood. The origin of the receptors is a human donor with active COVID-19. The donor label of this sample is uncertain.

This chain links TRBV19 with TRBJ2-1; D unclear. Germline CDR1 is LNHDA and CDR2 is SQIVND (reference sequence). Between the trimmed V and J ends, which lost 5 bases and 13 bases, there was a span of 15 bases. The CDR3 covers 12 residues. CDR3 DNA: TGTGCCAGTAGTGCATCAGGTCTTACCCAGTTCTTC. Protein sequence: CASSASGLTQFF.

The V and J genes are TRBV18 and TRBJ2-7, with unresolved D. Germline values: CDR1 KGHSH, CDR2 LQKENI. V was cut by 0 bases and J by 2 bases, with 5 bases left in between. CDR3 length: 13 amino acids. CDR3 bases: TGTGCCAGCTCACCACCAACGGCCTACGAGCAGTACTTC. Translated, it gives CASSPPTAYEQYF.

This chain links TRBV25-1 with TRBJ2-3; tentatively, D is TRBD2 (6 bases). There are 17 residues in the CDR3. V lost 3 bases, J lost 0 bases, and 16 bases lay in between. The germline V gene encodes CDR1 MGHDK and CDR2 SYGVNS. CDR3 protein: CASSDRGGLASTDTQYF. CDR3 sequence (DNA): TGTGCCAGCAGTGATAGGGGTGGGCTAGCGAGCACAGATACGCAGTATTTT.

The V call is TRBV9, the J call TRBJ1-3, with TRBD1 identical over 8 bases. Per germline, CDR1 SGDLS and CDR2 YYNGEE. Germline trimming cut 3 bases from V and 0 bases from J; bases unmatched to any gene: 2. This CDR3 region has 15 residues. The CDR3 DNA is TGTGCCAGCAGCGAGGACAGGGCCTCTGGAAACACCATATATTTT. Residues: CASSEDRASGNTIYF.

The V and J genes are TRBV9 and TRBJ1-6; possible D gene TRBD1, 6 bases. CDR1 and CDR2 (germline): SGDLS, YYNGEE. The CDR3 runs to 19 residues. Trimming shortened V by 3 bases and J by 1 base, and 20 bases separated the two germline ends. The CDR3 spells CASSARDNTGGSYNSPLHF. In nucleotides, the CDR3 is TGTGCCAGCAGCGCCCGGGACAACACCGGGGGGTCCTATAATTCACCCCTCCACTTT.

V gene TRBV5-1 combines with J gene TRBJ1-1; maybe TRBD1 (6 bases). The germline CDR1 and CDR2 sequences are SGHRS and YFSETQ. The CDR3 contains 15 residues. Between the trimmed V and J ends, which lost 0 bases and 8 bases, there was a span of 17 bases. The chain's CDR3 is CASSLVVGGASEAFF. The CDR3 DNA reads TGCGCCAGCAGCTTGGTAGTAGGGGGGGCATCCGAAGCTTTCTTT.

This clone was recorded once. This sequence joins TRBV2 and TRBJ2-3, with 10 nucleotides matching TRBD1. Unmatched junction bases numbered 3, after V lost 8 bases and J lost 1 base. The CDR3 runs 14 residues. Germline lookup yields CDR1 SNHLY and CDR2 FYNNEI. The CDR3 DNA reads as TGTGCCAGCGCCGGGACAGGGGGCACAGATACGCAGTATTTT. Residues: CASAGTGGTDTQYF.

V is TRBV21-1 and J is TRBJ1-5; TRBD1 is taken as the D call from the table, unchecked against the DNA. TRBV21-1 is a recognized pseudogene. The CDR3 sequence is 17 residues long. CDR3 sequence reads: CASSNNSLGAERQPQHF. The CDR3 region has the DNA TGTGCCAGCAGCAATAACAGTTTGGGGGCAGAGAGGCAGCCCCAGCATTTT.

The chain has TRBV5-1 and TRBJ2-1; 7 bases align to TRBD2. Germline V gives CDR1 SGHRS, CDR2 YFSETQ. The CDR3 consists of 16 residues. Trimming at V came to 4 bases and at J to 0 bases, leaving 7 bases not matched to a gene. The CDR3 sequence: CASSGTGGSSYNEQFF. For the CDR3, the DNA is TGCGCCAGCAGCGGGACGGGGGGAAGCTCCTACAATGAGCAGTTCTTC.

This chain joins TRBV7-2 and TRBJ2-1, with a tentative D call TRBD1 (5 bases). The CDR3 runs 11 residues. Germline V CDR1 and CDR2: SGHTA, FQGNSA. Trimming pared 4 bases from V and 10 bases from J, leaving 8 bases between. The CDR3 protein is CASSSRTEQFF. CDR3 nucleotides: TGTGCCAGCAGCTCCCGGACAGAGCAGTTCTTC.